This T cell receptor beta chain appears in the sequencing data of a study of cytomegalovirus exposure and HLA in healthy donors. Findings and limits, study-wide: The investigators catalogued under 200 TCR beta chains as cytomegalovirus-associated. Earlier results showed most TCR beta V segments being productive about 87% or about 30% of the time. Analysis was performed later, and it showed HLA-associated TCR beta chains to be more clonally expanded than equally common others.

Points on this clone: Antigen specificity is unknown.

PCR primers comprised 60 Vbeta and 13 Jbeta primers. Generated by immunoSEQ multiplex PCR, the TCRdb table keeps only in-frame clones and is missing some. Its table records some 110,000 clones. The TCR was taken from a man between 40 and 49 years old in good health and CMV-seropositive. Sequenced: PBMCs.

The CDR3 region is CASSFVVGTSGRVLYEQYF. CDR3 DNA: TGTGCCAGCAGTTTTGTCGTGGGGACTAGCGGGAGGGTCCTCTACGAGCAGTACTTC. The genes are TRBV28 and TRBJ2-7; 16 positions agree with TRBD2. This CDR3 has 19 amino acids. CDR1 MDHEN and CDR2 SYDVKM come from the germline V gene. The J segment lost 3 bases and the V segment lost 3 bases, leaving 11 bases of the junction unmatched.